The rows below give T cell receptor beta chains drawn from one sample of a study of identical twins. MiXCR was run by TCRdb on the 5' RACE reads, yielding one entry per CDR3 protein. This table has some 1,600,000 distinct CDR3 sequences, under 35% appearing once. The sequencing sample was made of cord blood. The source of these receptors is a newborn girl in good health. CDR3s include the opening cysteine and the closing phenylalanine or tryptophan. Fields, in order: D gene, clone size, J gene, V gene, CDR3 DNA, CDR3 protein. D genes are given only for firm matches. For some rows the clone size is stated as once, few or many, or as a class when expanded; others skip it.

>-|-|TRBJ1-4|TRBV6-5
TGTGCCAGCAGCCACGGGCAGGAGTTGGGTGAAAAACTGTTTTTT
CASSHGQELGEKLFF
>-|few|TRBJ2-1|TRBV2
TGTGCCAGCAGTGATCTGAATGAGCAGTTCTTC
CASSDLNEQFF
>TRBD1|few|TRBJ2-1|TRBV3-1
TGTGCCAGCAGCCCCGGGACAGGAAGAGAGCAGTTCTTC
CASSPGTGREQFF
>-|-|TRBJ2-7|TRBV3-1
TGTGCCAGCAGCCAAGAAGGTAGGGCCTACAATGAGCAGTACTTC
CASSQEGRAYNEQYF
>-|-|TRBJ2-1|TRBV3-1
TGTGCCAGCAGCCAAGATTTGGGGGCCTGGGACAATGAGCAGTTCTTC
CASSQDLGAWDNEQFF
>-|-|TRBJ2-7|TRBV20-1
TGCAGTGTCAGGGCGGGCCACGAGCAGTACTTC
CSVRAGHEQYF
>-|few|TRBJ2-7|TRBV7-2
TGTGCCAGCAGCTTAGGAATTGGCAACTCCTACGAGCAGTACTTC
CASSLGIGNSYEQYF
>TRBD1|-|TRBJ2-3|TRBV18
TGTGCCAGCTTCCCCTTCGCGGGACAGGGGGCATCAGATACGCAGTATTTT
CASFPFAGQGASDTQYF
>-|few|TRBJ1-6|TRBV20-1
TGCAGTGCTAGAGATGGGCTTGGGGTTTCACCCCTCCACTTT
CSARDGLGVSPLHF
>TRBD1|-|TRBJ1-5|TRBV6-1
TGTGCCAGCAGCCGCGGGACAGAACGCAATCAGCCCCAGCATTTT
CASSRGTERNQPQHF
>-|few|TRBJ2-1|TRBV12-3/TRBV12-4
TGTGCCAGCAGTTTACGCCCTCCCGGGGGCAATCAGCAGTTCTTC
CASSLRPPGGNQQFF
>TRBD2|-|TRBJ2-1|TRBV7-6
TGTGCCAGCAGCCCCGGGACTAGCGGGAGGATCTACAATGAGCAGTTCTTC
CASSPGTSGRIYNEQFF
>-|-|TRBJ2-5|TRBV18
TGTGCCAGCCCACGTGGCGAGACCCAGTACTTC
CASPRGETQYF
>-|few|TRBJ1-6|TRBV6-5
TGTGCCAGCAGTTACTCGAGATCACCCCTCCACTTT
CASSYSRSPLHF
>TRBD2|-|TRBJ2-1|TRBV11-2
TGTGCCAGCAGCGTGGGACTAGCGGGGGGGCCCTTCAATGAGCAGTTCTTC
CASSVGLAGGPFNEQFF
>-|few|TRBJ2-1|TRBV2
TGTGCCAGCAGTGAAGGCGAAGTCTCCTACAATGAGCAGTTCTTC
CASSEGEVSYNEQFF
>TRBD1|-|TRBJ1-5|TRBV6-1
TGTGCCAGCAGCTTGGACAGGGGGCCTCGACAGCCCCAGCATTTT
CASSLDRGPRQPQHF
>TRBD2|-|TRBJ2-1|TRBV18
TGTGCCAGCTCACCCTTACCCCCACTAGCGGGCTACAATGAGCAGTTCTTC
CASSPLPPLAGYNEQFF
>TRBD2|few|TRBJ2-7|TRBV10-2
TGCGCCAGCAGGGGACTAGCGGGACCTTACGAGCAGTACTTC
CASRGLAGPYEQYF
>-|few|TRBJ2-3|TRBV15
TGTGCCACCAGCAGAGTGTCGGATACGCAGTATTTT
CATSRVSDTQYF
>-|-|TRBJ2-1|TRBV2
TGTGCCAGCTGCCGGGGGTACCAAGAGACCCAGTTCTTC
CASCRGYQETQFF
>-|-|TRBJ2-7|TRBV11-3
TGTGCCAGCAGCTTAGGCAGGAGTTCCGACGAGCAGTACTTC
CASSLGRSSDEQYF
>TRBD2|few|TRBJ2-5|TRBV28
TGTGCCAGCAGTTTATTGGGGAGCGGGAAAGAGACCCAGTACTTC
CASSLLGSGKETQYF
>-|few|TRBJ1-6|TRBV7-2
TGTGCCAGCAGCTTAGCCCCCCCGACAGAGAATAATTCACCCCTCCACTTT
CASSLAPPTENNSPLHF
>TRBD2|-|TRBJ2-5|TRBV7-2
TGTGCCGGCAGCTCGTCCAGGAGCGGGAGCGGGGAGACCCAGTACTTC
CAGSSSRSGSGETQYF
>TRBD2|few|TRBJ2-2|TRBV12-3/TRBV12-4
TGTGCCAGCAGTCCCCGCTATCGGGGGGCGAACACCGGGGAGCTGTTTTTT
CASSPRYRGANTGELFF
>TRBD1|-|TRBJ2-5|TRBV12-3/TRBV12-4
TGTGCCAGCAGTTTTTACAGGGGAATTGCTGAAAACAATGAGCAGTACTTC
CASSFYRGIAENNEQYF
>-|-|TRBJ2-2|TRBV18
TGTGCCAGCTCACCATTCGGAGTTTTCGGTGGTGCGAACACCGGGGAGCTGTTTTTT
CASSPFGVFGGANTGELFF
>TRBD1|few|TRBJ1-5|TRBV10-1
TGCGCCAGCCTCCCCGGGACAGTGTCCCCCAATCAGCCCCAGCATTTT
CASLPGTVSPNQPQHF
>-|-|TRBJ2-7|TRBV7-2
TGTGCCAGCAGCTTAACAGCAGTCCACAATGAGCAGTACTTC
CASSLTAVHNEQYF
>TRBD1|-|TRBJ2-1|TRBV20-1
TGCAGTGCTAGAGTCTTCGACAGGGGCTCCTACAATGAGCAGTTCTTC
CSARVFDRGSYNEQFF
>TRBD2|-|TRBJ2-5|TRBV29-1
TGCAGCGTTGACAGCAGCGGGAGGGCCGTGGAGACCCAGTACTTC
CSVDSSGRAVETQYF
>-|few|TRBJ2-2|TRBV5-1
TGCGCCAGCAGCCAAAGACTAACCGGGGAGCTGTTTTTT
CASSQRLTGELFF
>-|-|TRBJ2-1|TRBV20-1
TGCAGTGCTAGCGGGAATTTTAATGAGCAGTTCTTC
CSASGNFNEQFF
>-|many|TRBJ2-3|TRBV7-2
TGTGCCAGCAGCACCCGAAGCGGAGTATACACAGATACGCAGTATTTT
CASSTRSGVYTDTQYF
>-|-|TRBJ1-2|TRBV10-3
TGTGCCAATCGGGACGGGGTACCCGGGGGCGGCTACACCTTC
CANRDGVPGGGYTF
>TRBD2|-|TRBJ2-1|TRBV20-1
TGCAGTGCTAGAGATAGGGAGCGGGAGAACAATGAGCAGTTCTTC
CSARDRERENNEQFF
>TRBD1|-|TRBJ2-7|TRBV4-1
TGCGCCAGCAGCCAAGGACCATCCGGGACAGTGTCCTACGAGCAGTACTTC
CASSQGPSGTVSYEQYF
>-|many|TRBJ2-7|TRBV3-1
TGTGCCAGCAGCTTTCGCTTTGAGCAGTACTTC
CASSFRFEQYF
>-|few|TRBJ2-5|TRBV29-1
TGCAGCGTTGAAGGTCTGTCAGGTACTTGGACCCAGTACTTC
CSVEGLSGTWTQYF
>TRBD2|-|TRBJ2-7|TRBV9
TGTGCCAGCAGCGTAGCCGTAGCGGGCCTACGCAATGAGCAGTACTTC
CASSVAVAGLRNEQYF
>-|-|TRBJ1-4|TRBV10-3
TGTGTCATTGGGACCAACCCCAATGAAAAACTGTTTTTT
CVIGTNPNEKLFF
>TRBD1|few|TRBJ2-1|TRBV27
TGTGCCAGCAGTTTATCGGTCTACATGACAGGGTCGGGTGAGCAGTTCTTC
CASSLSVYMTGSGEQFF
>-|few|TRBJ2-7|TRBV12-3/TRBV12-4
TGTGCCAGCGGGACCGGGAGTCTCGAGCAGTACTTC
CASGTGSLEQYF
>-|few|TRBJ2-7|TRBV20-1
TGCAGTGCTAGGCCCCCAAGGACAGTCTACGAGCAGTACTTC
CSARPPRTVYEQYF
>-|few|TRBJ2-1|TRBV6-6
TGTGCCAGCAGTACCAAGCGGACCAACTCCTACAATGAGCAGTTCTTC
CASSTKRTNSYNEQFF
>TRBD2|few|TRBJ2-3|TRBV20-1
TGCAGTGCCAGGACTAGCGGGGGTGGTAGCACAGATACGCAGTATTTT
CSARTSGGGSTDTQYF
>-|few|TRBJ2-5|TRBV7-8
TGTGCCAGCAGCACCCGACCCGGGACTCAAGAGACCCAGTACTTC
CASSTRPGTQETQYF
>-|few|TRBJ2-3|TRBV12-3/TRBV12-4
TGTGCCAGCATTTTCGCAGGGGAGCAGACAGATACGCAGTATTTT
CASIFAGEQTDTQYF
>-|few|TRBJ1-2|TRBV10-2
TGCGCCAGCAGAAAGGCATTGGGGTCTGGTGGCTACACCTTC
CASRKALGSGGYTF
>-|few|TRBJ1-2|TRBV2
TGTGCCAGCATAGGGCAGGGGACGTCTTTATCCGGCTACACCTTC
CASIGQGTSLSGYTF
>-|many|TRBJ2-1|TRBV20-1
TGCAGTGCTAGAGAAGGGGTTCCCCCGCAGTTCTTC
CSAREGVPPQFF
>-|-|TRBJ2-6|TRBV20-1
TGCAGTGCTAGGGATCTGCGCTCTGGGGCCAACGCCCTGACTTTC
CSARDLRSGANALTF